The 17 T cell receptor beta chains presented below share a single source sample, sequenced in a study of blood T cells in healthy people across ages (dated by TCRdb to 2014 to 2015). Preparation of the library involved 5' RACE. The instrument given in TCRdb is Illumina HiSeq 2500. The second PCR ran for roughly 7 to 11 cycles and used a J-beta primer mix along with a sample-barcoded 5' primer. TCRdb took the public reads, trimmed them with fastp at Q25, ran MiXCR for clone calling and kept in-frame beta chains. Rows are combined by CDR3 protein, so each entry shows the most common genes and DNA. Present in this sample are around 800,000 distinct CDR3 sequences, around a quarter of which were seen just once. Over 2.5% of the sample is in the top ten clones. The same specimen was also included in a second study, on T cells of mothers and their children.

The sample was blood. Receptor source: a boy younger than 18 in good health.

V and J are TRBV20-1 and TRBJ2-3; the D call may be TRBD1 or TRBD2 (5 bases each). CDR1 is DFQATT and CDR2 is SNEGSKA in the germline V gene (reference sequence). The CDR3 has 15 amino acids. V was shortened by 4 bases and J by 6 bases, with 20 bases between the two germline ends. As DNA, the CDR3 is TGCAGTGCTACCGGGACGGAGCCTCGGCCGGATACGCAGTATTTT. Its translation: CSATGTEPRPDTQYF.

This clonotype was observed a handful of times. The rearrangement uses TRBV11-3 and TRBJ2-1; 7 bases agree with TRBD2. Germline assignment: CDR1 SGHNT and CDR2 YENEEA. There are 15 residues in the CDR3. The ends lost 2 bases at V and 0 bases at J; junction bases unmatched: 1. CDR3 DNA sequence: TGTGCCAGCAGCTTAAGCGGGGACTCCTACAATGAGCAGTTCTTC. The encoded protein is CASSLSGDSYNEQFF.

This clonotype was counted only a few times. The chain links TRBV9 to TRBJ2-1; TRBD1 might be the D (6 bases). Germline V gene data show CDR1 as SGDLS and CDR2 as YYNGEE. The CDR3 covers 15 residues. The ends were cut back, 0 bases at V and 5 bases at J, with 12 bases in the middle. CDR3 loop: CASSVARQGHNEQFF. The CDR3 coding sequence is TGTGCCAGCAGCGTAGCCCGTCAGGGGCACAATGAGCAGTTCTTC.

This clonotype was counted only a few times. This sequence joins TRBV12-3 or TRBV12-4 and TRBJ2-1; no firm D call. This CDR3 contains 12 residues. The V end lost 7 bases, the J end lost 6 bases, and 10 bases lay between the germline ends. As DNA, the CDR3 is TGTGCCAGCACGCCCGCTAGCAATGAGCAGTTCTTC. Its protein is CASTPASNEQFF.

The genes are TRBV5-1 and TRBJ2-2; D remains ambiguous. Between the trimmed V and J ends, which lost 0 bases and 3 bases, there was a span of 6 bases. Germline V gene data show CDR1 as SGHRS and CDR2 as YFSETQ. This CDR3 is 14 amino acids long. The CDR3: CASSLVLDTGELFF. The DNA for the CDR3 is TGCGCCAGCAGCTTGGTTTTGGACACCGGGGAGCTGTTTTTT.

V gene TRBV5-1 combines with J gene TRBJ2-4; possibly TRBD1 for D (6 bases). Between the trimmed V and J ends, which lost 1 base and 8 bases, there was a span of 13 bases. CDR3 length equals 14 residues. CDR1 is SGHRS and CDR2 is YFSETQ in the germline V gene. The CDR3: CASSLWTVGDIQYF. The CDR3 DNA reads TGCGCCAGCAGCTTGTGGACAGTAGGGGACATTCAGTACTTC.

There are a few counts of this clonotype. This chain links TRBV7-9 with TRBJ2-1, with TRBD2 matching 8 bases. Germline trimming cut 8 bases from V and 4 bases from J; bases unmatched to any gene: 7. From germline, CDR1 is SEHNR and CDR2 FQNEAQ (reference sequence). The CDR3 covers 14 residues. The CDR3 sequence is CASPAGVRYNEQFF. In DNA, the CDR3 is TGTGCCAGCCCAGCGGGGGTGAGGTACAATGAGCAGTTCTTC.

This clonotype has just a few counts. The rearrangement links TRBV3-1 to TRBJ2-5; perhaps TRBD2 as D (6 bases). The germline V gene encodes CDR1 LGHDT and CDR2 YNNKEL (reference sequence). The CDR3 is made up of 15 amino acids. Trimming removed 0 bases from V and 1 base from J, with 9 bases in between. Here the CDR3 DNA reads TGTGCCAGCAGCCAAGATCGGGGACTCCAAGAGACCCAGTACTTC. Translation gives CASSQDRGLQETQYF.

This rearrangement joins TRBV10-1 to TRBJ2-5; D gene unclear. The CDR3 extends over 13 amino acids. V lost 3 bases, J lost 1 base, and 6 bases lay in between. Germline values: CDR1 WNHNN, CDR2 SYGVQD (reference sequence). CDR3 nucleotides: TGCGCCAGCAGTGAAGATTTCCAAGAGACCCAGTACTTC. It specifies CASSEDFQETQYF.

The V gene is TRBV20-1, the J gene TRBJ2-5; possibly TRBD1 or TRBD2 for D (5 bases each). Trimming removed 2 bases from V and 4 bases from J, with 17 bases in between. The germline V gene has CDR1 DFQATT and CDR2 SNEGSKA (reference sequence). The CDR3 has 15 residues. This CDR3 is CSARIGQGVGETQYF. CDR3 sequence (DNA): TGCAGTGCTAGAATAGGGCAGGGAGTGGGAGAGACCCAGTACTTC.

The CDR3 is CASSLVAVINEQFF. DNA for the CDR3: TGTGCCAGCAGCTTAGTTGCGGTCATCAATGAGCAGTTCTTC. This sequence joins TRBV11-2 and TRBJ2-5; unclear D gene. The J call may be faulty, since TRBJ2-1 better matches the DNA end. CDR3 length: 14 amino acids. Germline CDR1 SGHAT, CDR2 FQNNGV.

This rearrangement joins TRBV6-5 to TRBJ2-7, with TRBD2 matching 13 bases. The CDR3 sequence is 17 residues long. The trim removed 4 bases at V and 3 bases at J, leaving 9 bases unmatched. CDR1 MNHEY and CDR2 SVGAGI come from the germline V gene. CDR3 sequence (DNA): TGTGCCAGCAGTTTGGGACTAGCGGGGAGGAACCACTACGAGCAGTACTTC. Translating it yields CASSLGLAGRNHYEQYF.

This clonotype was detected a few times. This rearrangement joins TRBV7-9 to TRBJ2-2; maybe TRBD2 (5 bases). CDR1 and CDR2 from the germline V gene are SEHNR and FQNEAQ (reference sequence). V dropped 5 bases and J dropped 5 bases, with 12 bases sitting between them. The CDR3 spans 14 residues. In DNA, the CDR3 is TGTGCCAGCAGCGTGGAGGCTGCTACCGGGGAGCTGTTTTTT. It translates to CASSVEAATGELFF.

In DNA form, the CDR3 reads TGCAGCGTTGGTCGAAGGGGGCAAGGTGAAAAACTGTTTTTT. Translating gives CSVGRRGQGEKLFF. The chain has TRBV29-1 and TRBJ1-4; 7 positions agree with TRBD1. The germline V gene encodes CDR1 SQVTM and CDR2 ANQGSEA. The CDR3 sequence is 14 residues long. V lost 4 bases to trimming and J lost 7 bases; unmatched junction nucleotides: 9.

The chain couples TRBV28 to TRBJ2-7, with TRBD1 as a possible D gene (5 bases). With 3 bases removed from V and 4 bases from J, the gap between germline ends came to 16 bases. The CDR3 consists of 15 residues. Germline CDR1 MDHEN, CDR2 SYDVKM. CDR3 amino acids: CASSLGQGLPYEQYF. DNA of the CDR3: TGTGCCAGCAGTTTGGGGCAGGGTCTCCCATACGAGCAGTACTTC.

This clonotype was seen a few times. V gene TRBV29-1 combines with J gene TRBJ2-7, with D maybe TRBD2 (6 bases). Germline CDR1 and CDR2: SQVTM and ANQGSEA. With 0 bases removed from V and 3 bases from J, the gap between germline ends came to 18 bases. The CDR3 runs to 16 residues. The CDR3 reads CSVEDRGFAGNYEQYF. The CDR3 nucleotides read TGCAGCGTTGAAGATCGGGGCTTCGCGGGAAACTACGAGCAGTACTTC.

This chain connects TRBV29-1 to TRBJ2-1; D possibly corresponds to TRBD1 (5 bases). The CDR3 contains 14 residues. The V end lost 7 bases, the J end lost 7 bases, and 20 bases lay between the germline ends. Germline CDR1 SQVTM, CDR2 ANQGSEA. CDR3 region: CSGEQVRGINEQFF. The CDR3 nucleotides read TGCAGCGGAGAACAGGTCCGCGGAATAAATGAGCAGTTCTTC.